These T cell receptor beta chains were read from a single sample in a study of neurological immune-mediated disorders. TCRdb itself ran the 5' RACE reads through MiXCR, one entry per CDR3 protein. The table records tens of thousands of distinct CDR3 sequences, approximately 5.1% of them present only once. Sequencing input: CD4+ T cells from blood. All receptors derive from a man between 18 and 29 years old in good health. Each CDR3 is given with its conserved first and last residue. D genes are given only for firm matches. Expanded clones get a size class; other rows say once, few or many, or leave the size out.

abundance	len	j_gene	d_gene	v_gene	CDR3nt	CDR3aa
many	15	TRBJ2-4	-	TRBV18	TGTGCCAGCTCACCACCGTTTCGCAGAGGGAACATTCAGTACTTC	CASSPPFRRGNIQYF
-	14	TRBJ1-5	-	TRBV7-2	TGTGCCAGCAGCTTAATCACAGGGAATCAGCCCCAGCATTTT	CASSLITGNQPQHF
many	13	TRBJ2-5	-	TRBV7-9	TGTGCCAGCAGCTTATTGGAGGGGGAGACCCAGTACTTC	CASSLLEGETQYF
many	16	TRBJ2-5	-	TRBV20-1	TGCAGTGCTAGAGATCTTTTTGTAGAAAGAAAAGAGACCCAGTACTTC	CSARDLFVERKETQYF
many	15	TRBJ2-2	-	TRBV7-2	TGTGCCAGCAGCCCCGGGGGGCTGGGCACCGGGGAGCTGTTTTTT	CASSPGGLGTGELFF
many	13	TRBJ2-1	-	TRBV7-6	TGTGCCAGCAGCTTAGCTCGAAACGAGGGGCAGTTCTTC	CASSLARNEGQFF
many	13	TRBJ2-2	-	TRBV12-3/TRBV12-4	TGTGCCAGCAGCTCAGGAACCACCGGGGAGCTGTTTTTT	CASSSGTTGELFF
many	14	TRBJ2-3	-	TRBV7-2	TGTGCCAGCAGCCGACTAGGGAGCACAGATACGCAGTATTTT	CASSRLGSTDTQYF
many	17	TRBJ2-2	TRBD1	TRBV12-3/TRBV12-4	TGTGCCAGCACTTTCCTTTGGGGACAGCTAAACACCGGGGAGCTGTTTTTT	CASTFLWGQLNTGELFF
many	13	TRBJ1-5	-	TRBV15	TGTGCCACCAGCAGAGATCCAGGACAGCCCCAGCATTTT	CATSRDPGQPQHF
many	15	TRBJ2-7	TRBD1	TRBV5-8	TGTGCCAGCAGCTTGGTAGGGACAGGGGATTACGAGCAGTACTTC	CASSLVGTGDYEQYF
many	15	TRBJ2-3	TRBD2	TRBV20-1	TGCAGTGCCAGAACTAGCGGGGGTAGCACAGATACGCAGTATTTT	CSARTSGGSTDTQYF